Each of the 17 T cell receptor beta chains below was sequenced from the same sample in a study of CD8 T cells in ankylosing spondylitis (dated 2017 in TCRdb). No cognate antigen is known for these TCRs. The library was obtained by 5' RACE. TCRdb lists the instrument as Illumina HiSeq 2500. TCRdb reworked the public reads: Q25 trimming with fastp, MiXCR clone assembly, productive beta chains retained. Every distinct CDR3 protein forms one entry, paired with its most common genes and DNA. The sample table shows 390,000 or so distinct CDR3 sequences, and approximately 20% are seen once. The leading ten clones occupy roughly a sixth of the sample. General study outcomes and caveats: Blood from ankylosing spondylitis patients appeared to be characterized by a TCR beta motif made up of about 8 highly homologous amino acid variants.

What was sequenced was blood, either unsorted or a sorted T cell fraction (not recorded which). The source of these receptors is a male donor with ankylosing spondylitis.

The chain recombines TRBV5-5 with TRBJ2-7, with 9 bases matching TRBD2. CDR1 SGHKS and CDR2 YYEKEE come from the germline V gene (reference sequence). The CDR3 runs to 13 residues. Germline trimming cut 0 bases from V and 11 bases from J; bases unmatched to any gene: 6. CDR3 residues: CASSLAASGKEYF. The CDR3, as DNA: TGTGCCAGCAGCTTGGCAGCTAGCGGGAAGGAGTACTTC.

This clonotype was picked up many times. The rearrangement links TRBV15 to TRBJ2-7; TRBD2 might be the D (5 bases). The V end was cut by 1 base, the J end by 6 bases, with 13 bases between. Germline CDR1 is LNHNV and CDR2 is YYDKDF (reference sequence). The CDR3 sequence is 14 residues long. CDR3 amino acids: CATSRAHGEFEQYF. The CDR3 nucleotides are TGTGCCACCAGCAGAGCCCATGGGGAGTTCGAGCAGTACTTC. The variable domain in full, completed from reference TRBV15 and TRBJ2-7, reads DAMVIQNPRYQVTQFGKPVTLSCSQTLNHNVMYWYQQKSSQAPKLLFHYYDKDFNNEADTPDNFQSRRPNTSFCFLDIRSPGLGDTAMYLCATSRAHGEFEQYFGPGTRLTVT.

This clonotype has more than one count but fewer than ten. As DNA, the CDR3 is TGTGCCAGCAATGCGGACAGGGGTTTCTATGAGCAGTTCTTC. Translation: CASNADRGFYEQFF. The rearrangement uses TRBV6-2 or TRBV6-3 and TRBJ2-1, with 9 bases lining up with TRBD1. J was trimmed by 8 bases and V by 7 bases; bases with no gene match: 9. This CDR3 is 14 amino acids long. Germline loops: CDR1 MNHEY, CDR2 SVGEGT.

This rearrangement joins TRBV18 to TRBJ1-2; weak D call: TRBD1 (5 bases). The CDR3 runs to 14 residues. Between the trimmed V and J ends, which lost 6 bases and 5 bases, there was a span of 16 bases. Germline values: CDR1 KGHSH, CDR2 LQKENI. CDR3 loop: CASSRIAQGYGYTF. In DNA, the CDR3 is TGTGCCAGCTCCCGGATTGCGCAGGGTTATGGCTACACCTTC.

The chain has TRBV7-9 and TRBJ2-7; perhaps TRBD2 as D (6 bases). From germline, CDR1 is SEHNR and CDR2 FQNEAQ (reference sequence). This CDR3 is built from 13 residues. Trimming removed 2 bases at V and 3 bases at J, with 8 bases between. CDR3 coding DNA: TGTGCCAGCAGCTTAACGGAGGGCTACGAGCAGTACTTC. Protein sequence: CASSLTEGYEQYF.

This clonotype has only a few counts. V and J are TRBV9 and TRBJ1-4, with TRBD1 identical over 7 bases. Germline CDR1 reads SGDLS; CDR2 reads YYNGEE. The V and J ends lost 5 bases and 8 bases, in that order; junction bases with no gene match: 15. The CDR3 has 16 residues. The CDR3 nucleotides are TGTGCCAGCAGTGCTAACGACAGGGAAGGGCGGGAAAAACTGTTTTTT. Translation gives CASSANDREGREKLFF. Based on the CDR3 plus reference TRBV9 and TRBJ1-4, the full variable domain is DSGVTQTPKHLITATGQRVTLRCSPRSGDLSVYWYQQSLDQGLQFLIQYYNGEERAKGNILERFSAQQFPDLHSELNLSSLELGDSALYFCASSANDREGREKLFFGSGTQLSVL.

The chain employs TRBV4-2 and TRBJ1-4, with 8 bases aligning to TRBD1. CDR1 is LGHNA, CDR2 YNFKEQ, per germline. With 4 bases clipped from V and 4 bases from J, the junction kept 5 bases outside the gene matches. There are 15 residues in the CDR3. CDR3 in amino acids: CASSRGQGLNEKLFF. DNA of the CDR3: TGTGCCAGCAGCCGAGGACAGGGCCTTAATGAAAAACTGTTTTTT.

This clonotype was seen more than once but under ten times. J is TRBJ2-7 and V is TRBV11-2; D not certain. V was clipped by 1 base and J by 4 bases, with 14 bases between them. This CDR3 comprises 15 residues. CDR1 and CDR2 from the germline V gene are SGHAT and FQNNGV. CDR3 residues: CASSLGALTEYEQYF. In nucleotides, the CDR3 is TGTGCCAGCAGCTTAGGTGCGCTCACAGAGTACGAGCAGTACTTC.

This clonotype showed up just a few times. The V gene is TRBV29-1, the J gene TRBJ2-5; perhaps D is TRBD1 or TRBD2 (5 bases each). CDR3 size: 15 residues. The germline gives CDR1 SQVTM, CDR2 ANQGSEA. The V end was cut by 5 bases, the J end by 2 bases, with 18 bases between. CDR3 nucleotides: TGCAGCGTTACTAGGGCTGGAGAGGGGCAAGAGACCCAGTACTTC. Its protein is CSVTRAGEGQETQYF.

V and J are TRBV7-2 and TRBJ2-5; no clear D gene. The germline V gene has CDR1 SGHTA and CDR2 FQGNSA. The CDR3 is 12 residues long. V shed 5 bases and J shed 9 bases, with 13 bases lying between them. The CDR3 nucleotides read TGTGCCAGCAGCACTGGACCTCGGGCCCAGTACTTC. This sequence encodes CASSTGPRAQYF.

This clonotype was counted only a few times. The chain recombines TRBV24-1 with TRBJ2-5, with D maybe TRBD1 (6 bases). Trimming left V 1 base short and J 0 bases short, with 29 bases between. Per the germline V gene, CDR1 is KGHDR and CDR2 is SFDVKD. This CDR3 is built from 22 residues. The CDR3 protein is CATSDFGSRDIQGSLYQETQYF. The CDR3 region has the DNA TGTGCCACCAGTGATTTTGGGAGTCGGGACATACAAGGTTCTTTGTACCAAGAGACCCAGTACTTC.

The rearrangement joins TRBV9 to TRBJ1-1; TRBD1 agrees at 9 bases. CDR3 length: 14 amino acids. Trimming took 2 bases from V and 4 from J; bases not matched to a gene: 3. Germline CDR1 and CDR2: SGDLS and YYNGEE. CDR3 sequence: CASSVLDRGTEAFF. In nucleotides, the CDR3 is TGTGCCAGCAGCGTTCTGGACAGGGGCACTGAAGCTTTCTTT.

The J gene is TRBJ2-2, the V gene TRBV20-1; TRBD2 aligns across 7 bases. CDR3 length: 16 amino acids. Germline lookup yields CDR1 DFQATT and CDR2 SNEGSKA (reference sequence). The V and J ends lost 3 bases and 2 bases, in that order; junction bases with no gene match: 9. DNA of the CDR3: TGCAGTGCTAGTAAGGTTCTAGCGGATAACACCGGGGAGCTGTTTTTT. Its translation is CSASKVLADNTGELFF.

This clonotype was observed a few times. This chain uses TRBV20-1 with TRBJ2-1, with 7 positions matching TRBD2. V lost 1 base and J lost 3; bases outside the gene matches: 12. CDR1 and CDR2 from the germline V gene are DFQATT and SNEGSKA (reference sequence). The CDR3 is made up of 17 amino acids. This CDR3 reads CSARVPRAGVGYNEQFF. The DNA of the CDR3 is TGCAGTGCTAGAGTACCTCGGGCGGGAGTGGGCTACAATGAGCAGTTCTTC.

The V gene is TRBV9, the J gene TRBJ2-2; 7 nucleotides agree with TRBD1. This CDR3 is built from 16 residues. The ends lost 0 bases at V and 5 bases at J; junction bases unmatched: 7. Per the germline V gene, CDR1 is SGDLS and CDR2 is YYNGEE. CDR3 protein: CASSVGVTGKTGELFF. The CDR3 DNA reads as TGTGCCAGCAGCGTAGGCGTGACAGGGAAGACCGGGGAGCTGTTTTTT.

This clonotype was counted between two and nine times. J is TRBJ2-2 and V is TRBV12-3 or TRBV12-4; D gene uncertain. The CDR3 totals 13 residues. The V end lost 1 base, the J end lost 7 bases, and 7 bases lay between the germline ends. The CDR3 nucleotides read TGTGCCAGCAGTTTAGTACGGAACGGGGAGCTGTTTTTT. Translation gives CASSLVRNGELFF.

This clonotype was recorded many times. The chain joins TRBV14 to TRBJ2-1; 12 nucleotides line up with TRBD2. Germline loops: CDR1 SGHDN, CDR2 FVKESK. There are 17 residues in the CDR3. With 4 bases clipped from V and 6 bases from J, the junction kept 10 bases outside the gene matches. This CDR3 is CASSLRLAGAQGNEQFF. Here the CDR3 DNA reads TGTGCCAGCAGCCTCCGACTAGCGGGAGCCCAGGGCAATGAGCAGTTCTTC. Supplemented by reference TRBV14 and TRBJ2-1, the full variable domain reads EAGVTQFPSHSVIEKGQTVTLRCDPISGHDNLYWYRRVMGKEIKFLLHFVKESKQDESGMPNNRFLAERTGGTYSTLKVQPAELEDSGVYFCASSLRLAGAQGNEQFFGPGTRLTVL.